Below, one T cell receptor (beta chain) is given with its context. Its matching antigen is unknown. Only in-frame clones appear in the TCRdb table, and some are missing; sequencing was by immunoSEQ multiplex PCR. Among some 55,000 clones listed, approximately 83% were seen once. The sample originates from a study of lymphopenia after photon versus proton radiotherapy. The study, taken as a whole, reports: Oligoclonal CD8+ Temra expansion after nadir drove photon patients' diversity drop. Authors raise, but do not show, better survival with proton therapy. Post-nadir TCR diversity decline inversely tracked overall survival among those who died.

The length of the CDR3 is 13 residues. CDR1 is GTSNPN and CDR2 is SVGIG in the germline V gene (reference sequence). Trimming cost V 1 base and J 1 base, with 7 bases left between them. The chain uses TRBV30 and TRBJ1-2; D ambiguous. Material: peripheral blood, obtained from a patient treated with photon-based radiotherapy. This clonotype was sampled from a middle-aged man with gastric cancer. CDR3 sequence: CAWSGGGNYGYTF. The CDR3 region has the DNA TGTGCCTGGAGTGGAGGAGGTAACTATGGCTACACCTTC.